The sequence of this T cell receptor (beta chain) was determined in a study of blood T cell repertoires in COVID-19. Across the study: Sample material is recorded as cDNA or gDNA derived from T cells, B-cell-depleted T cells, or PBMCs.

Germline V gene data show CDR1 as SGHDN and CDR2 as FVKESK. This CDR3 has 14 amino acids. The V gene lost 2 bases and the J gene lost 9 bases, with 11 bases spanning the gap. In the original workflow: Amplified reference gene primers provided the basis for estimating nucleated cell counts. The data were produced by immunoSEQ multiplex PCR, yet TCRdb's version contains in-frame clones alone and is incomplete. V and J calls and clone size are copied from that table; D and trimming were computed from the DNA. The repertoire holds about 480,000 clones, with around 89% as singletons. Sequencing was carried out using peripheral blood. The clonotype originates from a woman in her twenties or thirties with acute or convalescent COVID-19. The rearrangement uses TRBV14 and TRBJ1-6; D unclear. The CDR3 loop is CASSQILGSSPLHF. The DNA of the CDR3 is TGTGCCAGCAGCCAAATTTTAGGGAGTTCACCCCTCCACTTT. Based on the CDR3 plus reference TRBV14 and TRBJ1-6, the full variable domain is EAGVTQFPSHSVIEKGQTVTLRCDPISGHDNLYWYRRVMGKEIKFLLHFVKESKQDESGMPNNRFLAERTGGTYSTLKVQPAELEDSGVYFCASSQILGSSPLHFGNGTRLTVT.